This T cell receptor beta chain is from a study of shared clonotypes between healthy human individuals. Study context: Per donor, three plates held CD4 naive cells, three held CD4 memory, two held CD8 naive and one held CD8 memory.

Concerning this clone itself: Other DNA variants within this sample encode the same CDR3.

Method: immunoSEQ multiplex PCR; TCRdb's copy keeps in-frame clones and lacks some. The sample consists of about 2 million clones, approximately 95% of them appearing once. The ends were cut back, 3 bases at V and 5 bases at J, with 4 bases in the middle. CDR3 size: 11 residues. Germline-derived CDR1 and CDR2 are SGHAT and FQNNGV. The sequence was obtained from a man aged 18 to 29 in good health. The rearrangement joins TRBV11-2 to TRBJ2-5; D gene uncertain. Sequenced input: naive CD4+ T cells sorted from blood. Subset of the sample: CD45RA+ positively selected. CDR3 residues: CASSLSETQYF. The CDR3 DNA sequence: TGTGCCAGCAGCTTGAGCGAGACCCAGTACTTC.